This T cell receptor (beta chain) originates from a study of blood T cell repertoires in COVID-19. Study context: PBMCs, B-cell-depleted T cells, or T cells were the source of the cDNA or gDNA that made up the material.

Trimming removed 3 bases from V and 4 bases from J; junction bases left unmatched: 10. Germline V gene data show CDR1 as MRHNA and CDR2 as SNTAGT. CDR3 size: 17 residues. This table comes from immunoSEQ multiplex PCR, and its TCRdb copy is limited to in-frame clones, with some not included. The table lists 30,000 to 40,000 clones, around nine tenths of them singletons. The V gene is TRBV6-4, the J gene TRBJ2-5; TRBD2 matches at 11 bases. The clonotype originates from a human donor in a cohort sampled during active COVID-19. The sequenced material came from peripheral blood. CDR3 region: CASSERLAGRVGETQYF. The DNA of the CDR3 is TGTGCCAGCAGTGAAAGACTAGCGGGGAGGGTTGGAGAGACCCAGTACTTC.